The TCR beta chain under discussion was sequenced for a study of cytomegalovirus exposure and HLA in healthy donors. Study-level points and caveats: Later examination showed HLA-associated TCR beta chains had greater clonal expansion than equally common others. According to an earlier analysis, most TCR beta V segments yielded productive rearrangements about 87% or about 30% of the time. In vitro confirmation showed three CMV-associated chains to be CMV antigen specific.

60 Vbeta and 13 Jbeta primers were used in PCR. Produced via immunoSEQ multiplex PCR; TCRdb's table is partial and in-frame only. The sample table sets out approximately 71,000 clones. To note about this clone: Its antigen remains unknown.

Germline values: CDR1 SGHVS, CDR2 FNYEAQ. V lost 5 bases, J lost 2 bases, and 14 bases lay in between. The CDR3 has 15 residues. The genes are TRBV7-6 and TRBJ2-3, with a weak D call TRBD2 (6 bases). The receptor comes from a female donor in good health and CMV-seropositive. The specimen was PBMCs. The CDR3 spells CASSPGGLLTDTQYF. CDR3 in DNA: TGTGCCAGCAGCCCCGGGGGACTTCTCACAGATACGCAGTATTTT.